This record covers a single TCR beta chain. Its antigen is as yet unknown. Other nucleotide sequences in the sample specify the same CDR3. The protocol was immunoSEQ multiplex PCR, while the TCRdb copy is restricted to in-frame clones and leaves out a portion. The table includes approximately 2.5 million clones, approximately 92% detected once. The source of the sample is a study of shared clonotypes between healthy human individuals. At the level of the study: A couple of women and a few men aged 18 to 49 served as donors.

The germline CDR1 and CDR2 sequences are LNHDA and SQIVND (reference sequence). The J segment lost 2 bases and the V segment lost 5 bases, leaving 5 bases of the junction unmatched. CDR3 size: 14 residues. Study outcomes and limitations: The four-donor shared clonotypes exceeded non-shared clonotypes in generation probability, with non-shared ones scoring lower.

Both subsets, CD45RA+ naive and CD45RA-negative memory, were split from the CD4+ cells. This clonotype originated in a man aged 18-30 years in good health. The chain combines TRBV19 with TRBJ1-1; 7 bases are shared with TRBD1. The sample was naive CD4+ T cells sorted from blood. Subset here: CD45RA+ positively selected. CDR3 nucleotide sequence: TGTGCCAGTAGTCCCAGGGGGGGAAACACTGAAGCTTTCTTT. Residues: CASSPRGGNTEAFF.